The clone carrying this T cell receptor beta chain occurred a few times. Its antigen is unidentified. The data stem from a study of shared clonotypes between healthy human individuals. Study results and caveats: Some naive CD4 clonotypes, 4% to 6%, turned up in common across a few donors.

TCRdb keeps only in-frame clones here, not all; method: immunoSEQ multiplex PCR. There are 800,000 to 1,200,000 clones in the sample; about four fifths occur only once, and 0.5% to 0.6% lies in the top ten. The germline CDR1 and CDR2 sequences are SGHRS and YFSETQ. V was cut by 3 bases and J by 0 bases, with 4 bases left in between. The CDR3 contains 14 residues. Specimen: memory CD4+ T cells from PBMCs. Noted subset: CD45RA-negative fraction. This chain uses TRBV5-1 with TRBJ2-6; D remains ambiguous. The TCR was taken from a man between 18 and 35 years old in good health. Some clones in this sample may be carry-over from other donors' samples. The CDR3 sequence is CASSSYSGANVLTF. DNA for the CDR3: TGCGCCAGCAGCTCATACTCTGGGGCCAACGTCCTGACTTTC.